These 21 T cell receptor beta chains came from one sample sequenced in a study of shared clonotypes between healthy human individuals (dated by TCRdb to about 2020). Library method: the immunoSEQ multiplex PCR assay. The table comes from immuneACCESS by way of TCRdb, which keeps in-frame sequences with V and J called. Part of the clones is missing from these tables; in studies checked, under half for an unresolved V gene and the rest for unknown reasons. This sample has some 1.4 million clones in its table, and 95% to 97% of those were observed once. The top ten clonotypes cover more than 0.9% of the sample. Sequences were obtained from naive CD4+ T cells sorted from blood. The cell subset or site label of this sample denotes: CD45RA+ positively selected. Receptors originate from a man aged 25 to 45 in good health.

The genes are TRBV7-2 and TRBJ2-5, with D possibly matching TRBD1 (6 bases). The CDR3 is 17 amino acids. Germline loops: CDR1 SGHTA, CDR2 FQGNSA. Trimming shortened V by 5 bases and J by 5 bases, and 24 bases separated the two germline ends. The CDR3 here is CASSQRRRQAHRETQYF. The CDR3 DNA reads TGTGCCAGCAGCCAACGCCGACGACAGGCCCATCGGGAGACCCAGTACTTC.

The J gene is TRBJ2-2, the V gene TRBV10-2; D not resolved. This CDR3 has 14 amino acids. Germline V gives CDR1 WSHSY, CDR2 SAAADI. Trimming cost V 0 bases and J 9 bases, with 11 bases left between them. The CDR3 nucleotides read TGCGCCAGCAGTGAGTCGTCAGCCCATTGGGAGCTGTTTTTT. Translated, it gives CASSESSAHWELFF.

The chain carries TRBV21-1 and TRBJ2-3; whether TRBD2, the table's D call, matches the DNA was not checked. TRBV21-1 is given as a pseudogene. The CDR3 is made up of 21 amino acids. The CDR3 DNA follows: TGTGCCAGCAGCAAGACCGGGACTAGCGGGAGGATGCCTACTAGCACAGATACGCAGTATTTT. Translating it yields CASSKTGTSGRMPTSTDTQYF.

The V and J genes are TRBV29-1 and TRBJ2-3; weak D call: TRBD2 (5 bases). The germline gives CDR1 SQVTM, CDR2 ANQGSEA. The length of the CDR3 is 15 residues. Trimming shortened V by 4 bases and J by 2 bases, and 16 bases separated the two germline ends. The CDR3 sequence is CSVGFEGPATDTQYF. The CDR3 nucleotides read TGCAGCGTTGGGTTCGAGGGCCCCGCCACAGATACGCAGTATTTT.

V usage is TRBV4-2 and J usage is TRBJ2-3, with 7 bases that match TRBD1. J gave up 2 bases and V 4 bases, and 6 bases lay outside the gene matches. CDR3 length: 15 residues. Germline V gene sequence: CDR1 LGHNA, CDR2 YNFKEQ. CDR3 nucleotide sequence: TGTGCCAGCAGCCGATCGACAGGGCTCACAGATACGCAGTATTTT. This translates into CASSRSTGLTDTQYF.

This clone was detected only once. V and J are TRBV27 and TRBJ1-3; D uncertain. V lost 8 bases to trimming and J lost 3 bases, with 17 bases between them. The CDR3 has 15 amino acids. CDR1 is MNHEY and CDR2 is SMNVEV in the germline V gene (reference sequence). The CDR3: CASGTTVLGGNTIYF. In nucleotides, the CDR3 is TGTGCCAGCGGTACGACGGTTCTGGGTGGAAACACCATATATTTT.

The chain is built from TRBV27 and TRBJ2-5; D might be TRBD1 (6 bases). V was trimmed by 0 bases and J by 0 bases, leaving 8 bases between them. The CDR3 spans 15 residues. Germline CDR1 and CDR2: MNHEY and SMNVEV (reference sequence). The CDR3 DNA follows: TGTGCCAGCAGTTTATCGGGGGCTGACCAAGAGACCCAGTACTTC. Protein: CASSLSGADQETQYF.

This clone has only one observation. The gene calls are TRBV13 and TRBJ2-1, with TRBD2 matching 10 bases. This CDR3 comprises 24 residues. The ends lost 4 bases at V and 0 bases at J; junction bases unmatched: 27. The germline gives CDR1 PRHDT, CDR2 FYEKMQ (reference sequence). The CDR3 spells CASSSLWDRSMQREGLGSYNEQFF. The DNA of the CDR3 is TGTGCCAGCAGCTCCCTATGGGACAGGTCAATGCAGCGGGAGGGCCTGGGCTCCTACAATGAGCAGTTCTTC.

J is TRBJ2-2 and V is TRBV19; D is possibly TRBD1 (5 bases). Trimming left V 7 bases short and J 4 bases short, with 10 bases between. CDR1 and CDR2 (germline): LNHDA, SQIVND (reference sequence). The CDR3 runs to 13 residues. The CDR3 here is CASTPRVTGELFF. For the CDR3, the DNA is TGTGCCAGTACCCCCAGGGTCACCGGGGAGCTGTTTTTT.

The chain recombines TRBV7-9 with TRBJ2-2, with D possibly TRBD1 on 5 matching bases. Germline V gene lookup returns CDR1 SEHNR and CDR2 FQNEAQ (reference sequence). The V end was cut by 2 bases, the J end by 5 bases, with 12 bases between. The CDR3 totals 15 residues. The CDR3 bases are TGTGCCAGCAGCTTATCAGGGATAGTAACCGGGGAGCTGTTTTTT. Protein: CASSLSGIVTGELFF.

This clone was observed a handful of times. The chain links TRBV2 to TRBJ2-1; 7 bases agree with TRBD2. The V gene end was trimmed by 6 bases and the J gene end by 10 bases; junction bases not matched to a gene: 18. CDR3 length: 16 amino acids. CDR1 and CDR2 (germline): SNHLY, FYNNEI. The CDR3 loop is CASRARSGGVFDEQFF. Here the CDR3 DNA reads TGTGCCAGCAGAGCTAGGAGTGGGGGGGTGTTCGACGAGCAGTTCTTC.

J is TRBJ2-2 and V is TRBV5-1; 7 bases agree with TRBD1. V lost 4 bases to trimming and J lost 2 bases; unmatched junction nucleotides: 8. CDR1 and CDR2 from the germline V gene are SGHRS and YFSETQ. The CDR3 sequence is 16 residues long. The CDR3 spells CASSLGTAANTGELFF. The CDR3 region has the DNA TGCGCCAGCAGCCTAGGGACAGCAGCTAACACCGGGGAGCTGTTTTTT. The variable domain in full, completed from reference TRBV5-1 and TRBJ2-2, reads KAGVTQTPRYLIKTRGQQVTLSCSPISGHRSVSWYQQTPGQGLQFLFEYFSETQRNKGNFPGRFSGRQFSNSRSEMNVSTLELGDSALYLCASSLGTAANTGELFFGEGSRLTVL.

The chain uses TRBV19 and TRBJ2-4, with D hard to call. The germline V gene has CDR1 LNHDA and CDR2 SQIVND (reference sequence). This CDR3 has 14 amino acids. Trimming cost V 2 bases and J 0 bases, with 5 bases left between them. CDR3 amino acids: CASSIRLAKNIQYF. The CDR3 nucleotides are TGTGCCAGTAGTATACGGCTAGCCAAAAACATTCAGTACTTC.

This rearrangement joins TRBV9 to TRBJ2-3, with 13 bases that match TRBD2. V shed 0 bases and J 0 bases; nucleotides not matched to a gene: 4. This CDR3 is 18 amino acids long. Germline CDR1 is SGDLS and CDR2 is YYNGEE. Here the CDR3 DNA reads TGTGCCAGCAGCGTAGCTGGGACTAGCGGGGCGAGCACAGATACGCAGTATTTT. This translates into CASSVAGTSGASTDTQYF.

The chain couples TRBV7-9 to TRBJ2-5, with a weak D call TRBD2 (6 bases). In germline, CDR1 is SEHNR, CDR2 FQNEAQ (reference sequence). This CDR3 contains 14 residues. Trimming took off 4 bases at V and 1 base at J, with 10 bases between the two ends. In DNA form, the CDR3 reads TGTGCCAGCAGCTCGGGACTGACCCAAGAGACCCAGTACTTC. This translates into CASSSGLTQETQYF. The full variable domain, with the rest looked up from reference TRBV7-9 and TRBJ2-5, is DTGVSQNPRHKITKRGQNVTFRCDPISEHNRLYWYRQTLGQGPEFLTYFQNEAQLEKSRLLSDRFSAERPKGSFSTLEIQRTEQGDSAMYLCASSSGLTQETQYFGPGTRLLVL.

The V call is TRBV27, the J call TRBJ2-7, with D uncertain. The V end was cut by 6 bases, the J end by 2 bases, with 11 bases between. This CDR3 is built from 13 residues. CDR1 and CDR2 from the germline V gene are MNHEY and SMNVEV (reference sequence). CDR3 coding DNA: TGTGCCAGCAGATATCTGCTAGCCTACGAGCAGTACTTC. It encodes CASRYLLAYEQYF.

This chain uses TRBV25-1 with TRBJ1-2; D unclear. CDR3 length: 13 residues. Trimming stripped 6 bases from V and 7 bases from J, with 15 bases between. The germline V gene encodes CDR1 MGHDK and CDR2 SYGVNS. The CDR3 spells CASRKDLASGYTF. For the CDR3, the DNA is TGTGCCAGCAGGAAGGACTTAGCCTCTGGCTACACCTTC.

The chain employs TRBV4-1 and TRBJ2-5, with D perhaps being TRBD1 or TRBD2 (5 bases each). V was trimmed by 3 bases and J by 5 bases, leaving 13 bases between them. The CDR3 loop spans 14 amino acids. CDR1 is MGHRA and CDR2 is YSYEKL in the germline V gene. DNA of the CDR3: TGCGCCAGCAGCCACCAACGGGACCTCGAGACCCAGTACTTC. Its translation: CASSHQRDLETQYF.

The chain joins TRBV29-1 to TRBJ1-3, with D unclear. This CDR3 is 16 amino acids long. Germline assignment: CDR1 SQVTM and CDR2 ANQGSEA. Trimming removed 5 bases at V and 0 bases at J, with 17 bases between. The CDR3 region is CSVILGSRSSGNTIYF. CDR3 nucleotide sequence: TGCAGCGTTATTCTAGGATCGCGCAGCTCTGGAAACACCATATATTTT.

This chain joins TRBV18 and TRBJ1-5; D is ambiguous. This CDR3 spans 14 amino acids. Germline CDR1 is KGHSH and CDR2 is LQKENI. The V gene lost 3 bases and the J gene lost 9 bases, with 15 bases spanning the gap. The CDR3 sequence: CASSPVRDHRPQHF. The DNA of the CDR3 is TGTGCCAGCTCACCGGTGAGGGATCACCGGCCCCAGCATTTT. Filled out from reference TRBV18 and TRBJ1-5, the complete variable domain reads NAGVMQNPRHLVRRRGQEARLRCSPMKGHSHVYWYRQLPEEGLKFMVYLQKENIIDESGMPKERFSAEFPKEGPSILRIQQVVRGDSAAYFCASSPVRDHRPQHFGDGTRLSIL.

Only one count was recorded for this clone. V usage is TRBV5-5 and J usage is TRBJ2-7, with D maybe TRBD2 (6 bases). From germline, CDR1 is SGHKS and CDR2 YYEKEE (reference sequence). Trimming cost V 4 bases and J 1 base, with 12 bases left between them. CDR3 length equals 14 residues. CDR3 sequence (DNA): TGTGCCAGCAGCCCAGGAGGGCTGTCCTACGAGCAGTACTTC. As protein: CASSPGGLSYEQYF.